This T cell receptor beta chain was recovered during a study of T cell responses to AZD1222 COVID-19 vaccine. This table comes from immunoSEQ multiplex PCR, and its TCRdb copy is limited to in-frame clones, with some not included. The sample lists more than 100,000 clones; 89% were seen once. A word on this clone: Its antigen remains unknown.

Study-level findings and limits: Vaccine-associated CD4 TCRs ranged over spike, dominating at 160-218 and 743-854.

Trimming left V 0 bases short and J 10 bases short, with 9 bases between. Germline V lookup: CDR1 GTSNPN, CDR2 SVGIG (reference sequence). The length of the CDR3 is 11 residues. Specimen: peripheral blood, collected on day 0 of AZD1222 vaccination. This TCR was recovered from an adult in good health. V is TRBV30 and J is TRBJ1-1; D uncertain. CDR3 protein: CAWSVQNGAFF. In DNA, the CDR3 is TGTGCCTGGAGTGTACAGAACGGAGCTTTCTTT. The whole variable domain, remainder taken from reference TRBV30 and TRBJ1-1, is SQTIHQWPATLVQPVGSPLSLECTVEGTSNPNLYWYRQAAGRGLQLLFYSVGIGQISSEVPQNLSASRPQDRQFILSSKKLLLSDSGFYLCAWSVQNGAFFGQGTRLTVV.